These 18 T cell receptor beta chains came from one sample sequenced in a study of shared clonotypes between healthy human individuals. The repertoire was sequenced with immunoSEQ multiplex PCR; TCRdb's copy has only in-frame clones and lacks some. The sample lists some 1.5 million clones; approximately 98% were seen once. Specimen: naive CD4+ T cells sorted from blood. Subset: CD45RA+ positively selected. The source is a young man in good health.

The rearrangement joins TRBV7-2 to TRBJ2-7, with D hard to call. CDR1 and CDR2 (germline): SGHTA, FQGNSA. This CDR3 region has 12 residues. Trimming stripped 3 bases from V and 7 bases from J, with 10 bases between. CDR3 protein: CASSFSGREQYF. The CDR3 bases are TGTGCCAGCAGCTTCTCCGGCCGGGAGCAGTACTTC.

The genes are TRBV2 and TRBJ2-1, with D perhaps matching TRBD1 (6 bases). The CDR3 has 14 residues. Germline V gene lookup returns CDR1 SNHLY and CDR2 FYNNEI. V was trimmed by 6 bases and J by 3 bases, leaving 12 bases between them. CDR3 coding DNA: TGTGCCAGCAGAACCGGGACATACTACAATGAGCAGTTCTTC. Protein: CASRTGTYYNEQFF.

The chain is built from TRBV19 and TRBJ2-1; 13 bases map to TRBD2. Trimming took 5 bases from V and 5 from J; bases not matched to a gene: 12. From germline, CDR1 is LNHDA and CDR2 SQIVND (reference sequence). The CDR3 runs to 18 residues. DNA for the CDR3: TGTGCCAGTAGTTTCCCCCCCTCACTAGCGGGAGGGCACAATGAGCAGTTCTTC. Residues: CASSFPPSLAGGHNEQFF.

V gene TRBV5-1 combines with J gene TRBJ2-1; weak D call: TRBD2 (7 bases). Trimming removed 2 bases at V and 10 bases at J, with 16 bases between. Looked up from germline, CDR1 is SGHRS and CDR2 is YFSETQ. The CDR3 contains 14 residues. The CDR3 DNA sequence: TGCGCCAGCAGCTTCGGATCAAGGGGGGGAGAGCAGTTCTTC. Translating it yields CASSFGSRGGEQFF.

A note on this clone: The junction departs from the called germline gene at one end, perhaps through a read error. The V gene is TRBV9, the J gene TRBJ2-3, with 12 bases aligning to TRBD2. CDR3 length equals 12 residues. Germline V lookup: CDR1 SGDLS, CDR2 YYNGEE. The CDR3 is CASSITSGRIFF. Here the CDR3 DNA reads TGTGCCAGCAGCATCACTAGCGGGAGGATTTTTTTT. Filled out from reference TRBV9 and TRBJ2-3, the complete variable domain reads DSGVTQTPKHLITATGQRVTLRCSPRSGDLSVYWYQQSLDQGLQFLIQYYNGEERAKGNILERFSAQQFPDLHSELNLSSLELGDSALYFCASSITSGRIFFGPGTRLTVL.

The chain uses TRBV28 and TRBJ2-3; 12 bases are a match to TRBD2. The germline V gene has CDR1 MDHEN and CDR2 SYDVKM. The CDR3 runs to 16 residues. V shed 0 bases and J 4 bases; nucleotides not matched to a gene: 2. This CDR3 reads CASSLWTSGSSDTQYF. CDR3 bases: TGTGCCAGCAGTTTATGGACTAGCGGGAGCTCAGATACGCAGTATTTT.

V gene TRBV11-3 combines with J gene TRBJ2-3; TRBD2 matches 13 bases. The junction had 6 bases not matched to a gene; V was cut back by 5 bases and J by 4 bases. Germline loops: CDR1 SGHNT, CDR2 YENEEA. CDR3 length: 16 amino acids. This CDR3 reads CASSPGLAGASDTQYF. Written as DNA, the CDR3 is TGTGCCAGCAGCCCTGGACTAGCGGGAGCTTCAGATACGCAGTATTTT.

The J gene is TRBJ2-1, the V gene TRBV27; 15 nucleotides match TRBD2. Germline V CDR1 and CDR2: MNHEY, SMNVEV (reference sequence). Germline trimming cut 5 bases from V and 8 bases from J; bases unmatched to any gene: 19. The CDR3 runs 20 residues. DNA for the CDR3: TGTGCCAGCAGTACCCGGGACAGGATTCCGGGACTAGCGGGAGGCGATGAGCAGTTCTTC. Translating gives CASSTRDRIPGLAGGDEQFF.

V gene TRBV7-2 combines with J gene TRBJ2-1; 10 nucleotides match TRBD2. CDR3 length: 15 residues. After removal of 1 base from V and 7 bases from J, the junction contained 4 bases not matched to a gene. Germline V CDR1 and CDR2: SGHTA, FQGNSA. The DNA of the CDR3 is TGTGCCAGCAGCTTAGGACTAGCGGGTATAAATGAGCAGTTCTTC. It yields the protein CASSLGLAGINEQFF.

The chain carries TRBV15 and TRBJ2-1; 8 positions match TRBD2. The CDR3 is made up of 16 amino acids. Germline V lookup: CDR1 LNHNV, CDR2 YYDKDF (reference sequence). Trimming took 0 bases from V and 4 from J; bases not matched to a gene: 5. Written as DNA, the CDR3 is TGTGCCACCAGCAGAGAAGGCGGGAGGTCGTACAATGAGCAGTTCTTC. It encodes CATSREGGRSYNEQFF.

V and J are TRBV19 and TRBJ2-7, with 9 bases that match TRBD1. The CDR3 spans 17 residues. CDR1 is LNHDA, CDR2 SQIVND, per germline (reference sequence). The junction had 13 bases not matched to a gene; V was cut back by 4 bases and J by 3 bases. CDR3 amino acids: CASSRSGTGILSYEQYF. The DNA for the CDR3 is TGTGCCAGTAGTAGATCCGGGACAGGGATTTTGAGCTACGAGCAGTACTTC.

The chain links TRBV5-4 to TRBJ2-7; TRBD2 might be the D (6 bases). Germline-derived CDR1 and CDR2 are SGHNT and YYREEE (reference sequence). V was cut by 4 bases and J by 4 bases, with 18 bases left in between. This CDR3 is built from 15 residues. This CDR3 reads CASSPSYGSFYEQYF. The CDR3 DNA is TGTGCCAGCAGCCCATCTTACGGGAGCTTTTACGAGCAGTACTTC.

This clone came up once. The chain has TRBV5-1 and TRBJ2-3; 10 bases map to TRBD2. Trimming at V came to 2 bases and at J to 4 bases, leaving 4 bases not matched to a gene. The CDR3 loop spans 15 amino acids. Germline V gene sequence: CDR1 SGHRS, CDR2 YFSETQ. As DNA, the CDR3 is TGCGCCAGCAGCTTTGGACTAGCGGCCCCAGATACGCAGTATTTT. Translating gives CASSFGLAAPDTQYF.

This chain connects TRBV7-9 to TRBJ2-2, with 8 bases fitting TRBD1. The CDR3 covers 14 residues. Trimming removed 5 bases from V and 4 bases from J; junction bases left unmatched: 3. Looked up from germline, CDR1 is SEHNR and CDR2 is FQNEAQ (reference sequence). DNA for the CDR3: TGTGCCAGCAGCCGGACAGGGAGCACCGGGGAGCTGTTTTTT. It is translated as CASSRTGSTGELFF.

The J gene is TRBJ2-3, the V gene TRBV7-2; D possibly corresponds to TRBD2 (6 bases). Germline CDR1 reads SGHTA; CDR2 reads FQGNSA. CDR3 length: 15 amino acids. Trimming took off 5 bases at V and 6 bases at J, with 18 bases between the two ends. Written as DNA, the CDR3 is TGTGCCAGCAGCATCGGGGTTTACAGCGGGGATACGCAGTATTTT. It yields the protein CASSIGVYSGDTQYF.

This chain joins TRBV6-1 and TRBJ1-4; weak D call: TRBD1 (5 bases). The ends were cut back, 2 bases at V and 7 bases at J, with 11 bases in the middle. This CDR3 region has 14 residues. Germline CDR1 is MNHNS and CDR2 is SASEGT. The CDR3 is CASSEITGFEKLFF. CDR3 DNA sequence: TGTGCCAGCAGTGAAATTACAGGCTTTGAAAAACTGTTTTTT.

As for this clone: The sample holds other DNA sequences that translate to the same CDR3. The V call is TRBV11-2, the J call TRBJ2-1, with TRBD1 matching 9 bases. The J segment lost 6 bases and the V segment lost 5 bases, leaving 8 bases of the junction unmatched. Germline V lookup: CDR1 SGHAT, CDR2 FQNNGV. The CDR3 runs to 15 residues. CDR3 loop: CASSSRDRVFNEQFF. CDR3 nucleotides: TGTGCCAGCAGCAGCCGGGACAGGGTGTTCAATGAGCAGTTCTTC.

The chain employs TRBV15 and TRBJ2-5; a weak D match, TRBD2 (5 bases). V was pared by 5 bases and J by 5 bases, with 12 bases between. Germline assignment: CDR1 LNHNV and CDR2 YYDKDF (reference sequence). The CDR3 contains 13 residues. The DNA of the CDR3 is TGTGCCACCAGCCCTGGGCGGAGGGAGACCCAGTACTTC. Residues: CATSPGRRETQYF.